These T cell receptor beta chains were read from a single sample in a study of spatial heterogeneity in lung cancer. TCRdb re-analysed the 5' RACE reads in MiXCR, keeping a single row per CDR3 protein. Altogether tens of thousands of distinct CDR3 sequences are present, less than 15% being singletons, with the ten largest covering roughly 41%. This specimen consisted of PBMCs, obtained at surgery. These receptors were obtained from a male donor with early-stage non-small cell lung cancer. The CDR3 runs from the conserved cysteine through the conserved F or W. The D gene is left open where the match is weak. Size is omitted from some rows. Given values are once, few, many or a class for expanded clones.

V: TRBV29-1
size: few
D: .
J: TRBJ2-7
DNA: TGCAGCGTTGAAATGGGCGGCAGGTTGAACGAGCAGTACTTC
CDR3: CSVEMGGRLNEQYF

V: TRBV7-6
size: .
D: TRBD1
J: TRBJ2-7
DNA: TGTGCCAGCAGCTTAGTACCGGGACAGGGTAGCTACGAGCAGTACTTC
CDR3: CASSLVPGQGSYEQYF

V: TRBV6-5
size: few
D: TRBD1
J: TRBJ2-5
DNA: TGTGCCAGCAGTTACTCGATGGGACAGCCTGGAGAGACCCAGTACTTC
CDR3: CASSYSMGQPGETQYF

V: TRBV7-3
size: many
D: .
J: TRBJ1-5
DNA: TGTGCCAGCAGCTTATACGGGGATCAGCCCCAGCATTTT
CDR3: CASSLYGDQPQHF

V: TRBV29-1
size: .
D: .
J: TRBJ2-2
DNA: TGCAGCGTTGCCGAGCCCGGGGAGCTGTTTTTT
CDR3: CSVAEPGELFF

V: TRBV12-3/TRBV12-4
size: few
D: .
J: TRBJ2-7
DNA: TGTGCCAGCAATTTACAGGGATCCGAGCAGTACTTC
CDR3: CASNLQGSEQYF

V: TRBV6-2/TRBV6-3
size: few
D: .
J: TRBJ1-1
DNA: TGTGCCAGCAAGGCTGGGAACACTGAAGCTTTCTTT
CDR3: CASKAGNTEAFF

V: TRBV6-5
size: .
D: .
J: TRBJ2-7
DNA: TGTGCCAGCAGCCTAACCGGGGGCACCCCCTACGAGCAGTACTTC
CDR3: CASSLTGGTPYEQYF

V: TRBV29-1
size: few
D: TRBD1
J: TRBJ2-1
DNA: TGCAGCGTTTTTTCTTCTAGGACAGGGCCCTTTTTCAATGAGCAGTTCTTC
CDR3: CSVFSSRTGPFFNEQFF

V: TRBV6-4
size: .
D: .
J: TRBJ1-4
DNA: TGTGCCAGCAGTGCGGCGGCTAATGAAAAACTGTTTTTT
CDR3: CASSAAANEKLFF

V: TRBV7-2
size: many
D: TRBD1
J: TRBJ2-3
DNA: TGTGCCAGCAGCTCGGACAGGGTCGCAGATACGCAGTATTTT
CDR3: CASSSDRVADTQYF

V: TRBV18
size: few
D: TRBD2
J: TRBJ2-1
DNA: TGTGCCAGCTCACCACTGGCTAGCGGGGCCAATGAGCAGTTCTTC
CDR3: CASSPLASGANEQFF

V: TRBV27
size: few
D: TRBD1
J: TRBJ1-1
DNA: TGTGCCAGCAGTGAACAGGGGAGGGAAGCTTTCTTT
CDR3: CASSEQGREAFF

V: TRBV5-1
size: .
D: .
J: TRBJ1-1
DNA: TGCGCCAGCAGCTTGGGGGCAGAGTCTGAAGCTTTCTTT
CDR3: CASSLGAESEAFF

V: TRBV19
size: few
D: TRBD1
J: TRBJ1-6
DNA: TGTGCCACCCAACAGGGGGCAAATTATTCACCCCTCCACTTT
CDR3: CATQQGANYSPLHF

V: TRBV3-1
size: many
D: .
J: TRBJ1-2
DNA: TGTGCCAGCAGCCAAATCGGGACAAGGATTTTTACTAACTATGGCTACACCTTC
CDR3: CASSQIGTRIFTNYGYTF

V: TRBV28
size: few
D: TRBD1
J: TRBJ2-3
DNA: TGTGCCAGCAGACCCGACAGGGGGCGAAGCACAGATACGCAGTATTTT
CDR3: CASRPDRGRSTDTQYF